These T cell receptor beta chains were read from a single sample in a study of OX40 agonist ivuxolimab in advanced cancers. Libraries were prepared by immunoSEQ multiplex PCR; TCRdb keeps only in-frame clonotypes and omits some of them. This table holds 20,000 to 25,000 clones, approximately 91% found once. The sample was CD4+ or CD8+ T cells sorted from blood, taken in a trial of the OX40 agonist ivuxolimab. These receptors were obtained from an adult with an advanced solid tumor such as melanoma, head and neck, liver or kidney cancer. CDR3s include the opening cysteine and the closing phenylalanine or tryptophan. D genes are given only for firm matches. The listing skips clone size in some rows; elsewhere it reads once, few, many or a size class.

J,V,D,size,CDR3,DNA
TRBJ2-3,TRBV5-6,-,-,CASSLRGAGDTQYF,TGTGCCAGCAGCTTAAGAGGGGCTGGAGATACGCAGTATTTT
TRBJ2-5,TRBV7-9,-,-,CASSPYAGSQETQYF,TGTGCCAGCAGCCCCTACGCAGGATCCCAAGAGACCCAGTACTTC
TRBJ2-5,TRBV5-1,TRBD2,-,CASSLGDYPYEQYF,TGCGCCAGCAGCTTGGGGGACTACCCCTATGAGCAGTACTTC
TRBJ1-6,TRBV2,-,-,CASSTGMNSPLHF,TGTGCCAGCTCGACAGGAATGAATTCACCCCTCCACTTT
TRBJ1-3,TRBV13,-,-,CASSQQGSGNTIYF,TGTGCCAGCAGCCAACAGGGCTCTGGAAACACCATATATTTT
TRBJ1-6,TRBV15,-,-,CATSRDKQAPNSPLHF,TGTGCCACCAGCAGAGATAAACAGGCCCCCAATTCACCCCTCCACTTT
TRBJ2-5,TRBV28,TRBD1,-,CASSSGQTGGWETQYF,TGTGCCAGCAGTTCCGGTCAGACAGGGGGCTGGGAGACCCAGTACTTC
TRBJ1-6,TRBV28,-,-,CASSRGHKGSSYNSPLHF,TGTGCCAGCAGTCGGGGACACAAGGGGAGCTCCTATAATTCACCCCTCCACTTT
TRBJ2-1,TRBV11-3,TRBD2,-,CASSLSSSGGSEQFF,TGTGCCAGCAGCTTAAGTTCTAGCGGGGGGTCTGAGCAGTTCTTC
TRBJ1-5,TRBV27,TRBD1,-,CASSLQGWQPQHF,TGTGCCAGCAGCTTACAGGGGTGGCAGCCCCAGCATTTT
TRBJ1-1,TRBV7-2,-,once,CASSEGWTEAFF,TGTGCCAGCAGCGAAGGGTGGACTGAAGCTTTCTTT
TRBJ2-5,TRBV5-1,TRBD2,-,CASSLPSGGQETQYF,TGCGCCAGCAGCTTACCCAGCGGGGGCCAAGAGACCCAGTACTTC
TRBJ2-1,TRBV5-1,TRBD2,few,CASSPLTSGNNEQFF,TGCGCCAGCAGCCCCCTGACTAGCGGGAACAATGAGCAGTTCTTC
TRBJ1-2,TRBV6-1,-,-,CASTETRDGYTF,TGTGCCAGCACCGAAACGAGGGACGGCTACACCTTC
TRBJ2-7,TRBV28,TRBD1,-,CASSGAGQGAYEQYF,TGTGCCAGCAGTGGGGCCGGACAGGGGGCCTACGAGCAGTACTTC
TRBJ2-3,TRBV7-9,TRBD2,-,CASTKGLAGLTDTQYF,TGTGCCAGCACCAAGGGACTAGCGGGCCTCACAGATACGCAGTATTTT
TRBJ2-3,TRBV5-4,TRBD1,once,CASSFKRGRSDTQYF,TGTGCCAGCAGCTTCAAGAGGGGGCGGTCAGATACGCAGTATTTT
TRBJ2-7,TRBV6-5,TRBD1,-,CASSYGTGGPEQYF,TGTGCCAGCAGTTACGGGACAGGGGGCCCCGAGCAGTACTTC
TRBJ2-7,TRBV7-2,TRBD1,-,CASSLALGTGAYEQYF,TGTGCCAGCAGCTTAGCGCTGGGGACAGGGGCCTACGAGCAGTACTTC
TRBJ1-2,TRBV6-6,-,-,CASSKTDRYGYTF,TGTGCCAGCAGTAAGACAGACCGATATGGCTACACCTTC
TRBJ1-2,TRBV30,-,-,CAWSYGYTF,TGTGCCTGGAGCTATGGCTACACCTTC
TRBJ1-5,TRBV18,-,-,CASSPQGGGQPQHF,TGTGCCAGCTCACCTCAGGGAGGGGGACAGCCCCAGCATTTT
TRBJ2-2,TRBV9,-,-,CASSGSGTGELFF,TGTGCCAGCAGCGGGAGCGGCACCGGGGAGCTGTTTTTT
TRBJ1-2,TRBV5-1,-,medium-sized,CASSSTNYGYTF,TGCGCCAGCAGCTCAACTAACTATGGCTACACCTTC
TRBJ2-5,TRBV4-2,TRBD2,-,CASSQNGRLAGPKETQYF,TGTGCCAGCAGCCAAAACGGGAGGCTAGCGGGCCCTAAAGAGACCCAGTACTTC
TRBJ2-2,TRBV4-2,TRBD1,-,CASNPLGTVNTGELFF,TGTGCCAGCAACCCGCTAGGGACAGTGAACACCGGGGAGCTGTTTTTT
TRBJ2-1,TRBV6-5,-,-,CASSYSAGPVSEQFF,TGTGCCAGCAGTTACTCGGCAGGCCCAGTGAGTGAGCAGTTCTTC
TRBJ2-7,TRBV11-3,TRBD2,-,CASSSRTSGRPKGYEQYF,TGTGCCAGCAGCTCCCGGACTAGCGGGAGGCCGAAGGGTTACGAGCAGTACTTC
TRBJ2-5,TRBV2,-,-,CASSGLARSGTQYF,TGTGCCAGCAGTGGATTAGCGAGGAGCGGGACCCAGTACTTC
TRBJ2-7,TRBV7-2,-,-,CASSPQTVSYEQYF,TGTGCCAGCAGCCCCCAGACAGTATCCTACGAGCAGTACTTC
TRBJ2-1,TRBV27,TRBD1,-,CASSLQGTEKQFF,TGTGCCAGCAGTCTCCAAGGGACAGAGAAACAGTTCTTC
TRBJ1-2,TRBV6-1,TRBD1,-,CASGQNYGYTF,TGTGCTTCGGGACAGAACTATGGCTACACCTTC
TRBJ1-6,TRBV9,-,-,CASSVAGGLGSPLHF,TGTGCCAGCAGCGTAGCCGGGGGGTTAGGTTCACCCCTCCACTTT
TRBJ2-7,TRBV6-1,-,-,CASSEGPGSRYEQYF,TGTGCCAGCAGTGAAGGACCGGGGTCCAGGTACGAGCAGTACTTC
TRBJ1-3,TRBV4-1,-,-,CASSQDRTAGNTIYF,TGCGCCAGCAGCCAAGACCGTACTGCTGGAAACACCATATATTTT
TRBJ2-3,TRBV6-5,-,-,CASINGDTQYF,TGTGCCAGCATTAACGGAGATACGCAGTATTTT
TRBJ2-5,TRBV7-8,-,-,CASSSSGRQETQYF,TGTGCCAGCAGCTCCTCGGGCAGACAAGAGACCCAGTACTTC
TRBJ2-3,TRBV9,TRBD2,-,CASSPRLAGTGDTQYF,TGTGCCAGCAGCCCCCGACTAGCGGGAACCGGGGATACGCAGTATTTT